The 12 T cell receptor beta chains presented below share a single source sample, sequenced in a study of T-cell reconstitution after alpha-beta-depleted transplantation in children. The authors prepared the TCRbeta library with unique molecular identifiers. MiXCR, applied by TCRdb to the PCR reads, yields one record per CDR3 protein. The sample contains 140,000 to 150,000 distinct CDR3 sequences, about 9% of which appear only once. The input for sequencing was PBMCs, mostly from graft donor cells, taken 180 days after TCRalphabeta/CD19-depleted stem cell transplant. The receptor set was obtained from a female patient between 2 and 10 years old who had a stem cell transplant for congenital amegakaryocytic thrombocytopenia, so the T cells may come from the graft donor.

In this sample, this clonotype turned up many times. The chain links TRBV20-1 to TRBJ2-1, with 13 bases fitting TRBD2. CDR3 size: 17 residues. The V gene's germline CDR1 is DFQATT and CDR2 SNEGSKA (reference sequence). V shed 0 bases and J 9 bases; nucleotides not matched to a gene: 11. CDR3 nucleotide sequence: TGCAGTGCTAGAGATTATAGACTAGCGGGGGGATGGGGTGAGCAGTTCTTC. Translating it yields CSARDYRLAGGWGEQFF.

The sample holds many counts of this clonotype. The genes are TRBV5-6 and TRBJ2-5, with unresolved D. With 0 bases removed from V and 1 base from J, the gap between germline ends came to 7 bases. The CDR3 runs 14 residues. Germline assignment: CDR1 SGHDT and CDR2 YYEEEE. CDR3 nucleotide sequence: TGTGCCAGCAGCTTGGGCGGAGCCCAAGAGACCCAGTACTTC. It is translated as CASSLGGAQETQYF.

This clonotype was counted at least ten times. The CDR3 sequence is CASSYVGGTEAFF. CDR3 DNA sequence: TGTGCCAGCAGTTACGTGGGGGGCACTGAAGCTTTCTTT. The gene calls are TRBV6-5 and TRBJ1-1; possibly TRBD1 for D (5 bases). With 2 bases removed from V and 4 bases from J, the gap between germline ends came to 8 bases. Germline V lookup: CDR1 MNHEY, CDR2 SVGAGI. The CDR3 runs to 13 residues.

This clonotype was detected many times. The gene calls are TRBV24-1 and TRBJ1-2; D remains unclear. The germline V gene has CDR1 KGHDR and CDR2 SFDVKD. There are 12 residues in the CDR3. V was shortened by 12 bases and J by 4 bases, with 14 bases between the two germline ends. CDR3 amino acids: CALPGRSYGYTF. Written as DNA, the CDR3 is TGTGCCCTACCCGGACGGTCCTATGGCTACACCTTC.

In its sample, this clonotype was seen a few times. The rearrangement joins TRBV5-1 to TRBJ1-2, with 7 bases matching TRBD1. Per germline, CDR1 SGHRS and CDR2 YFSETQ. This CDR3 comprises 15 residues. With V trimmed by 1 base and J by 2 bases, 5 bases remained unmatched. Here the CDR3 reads CASSLSARGNYGYTF. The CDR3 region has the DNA TGCGCCAGCAGCTTGAGTGCCAGGGGGAACTATGGCTACACCTTC. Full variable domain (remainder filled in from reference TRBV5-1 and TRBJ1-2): KAGVTQTPRYLIKTRGQQVTLSCSPISGHRSVSWYQQTPGQGLQFLFEYFSETQRNKGNFPGRFSGRQFSNSRSEMNVSTLELGDSALYLCASSLSARGNYGYTFGSGTRLTVV.

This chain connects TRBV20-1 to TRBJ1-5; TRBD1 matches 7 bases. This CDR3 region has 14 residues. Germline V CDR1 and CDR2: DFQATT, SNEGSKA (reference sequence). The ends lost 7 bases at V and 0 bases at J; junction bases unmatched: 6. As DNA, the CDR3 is TGCAGTGGGTCGGGACAGTATAGCAATCAGCCCCAGCATTTT. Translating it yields CSGSGQYSNQPQHF.

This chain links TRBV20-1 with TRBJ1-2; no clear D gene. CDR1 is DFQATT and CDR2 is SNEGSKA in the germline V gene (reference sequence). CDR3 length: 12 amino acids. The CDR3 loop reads CSQLETNYGYTF. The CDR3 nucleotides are TGCAGCCAACTGGAGACTAACTATGGCTACACCTTC.

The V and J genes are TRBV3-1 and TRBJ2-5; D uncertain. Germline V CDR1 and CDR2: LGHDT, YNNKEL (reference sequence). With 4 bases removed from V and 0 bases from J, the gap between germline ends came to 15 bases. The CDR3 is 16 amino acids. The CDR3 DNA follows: TGTGCCAGCAGCCCTCCAGTAGATGGGTACCAAGAGACCCAGTACTTC. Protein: CASSPPVDGYQETQYF.

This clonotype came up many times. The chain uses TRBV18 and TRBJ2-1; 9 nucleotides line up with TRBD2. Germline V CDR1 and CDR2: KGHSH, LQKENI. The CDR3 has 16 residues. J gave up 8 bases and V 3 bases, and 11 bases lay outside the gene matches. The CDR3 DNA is TGTGCCAGCTCACCCCTATCTGCGGGAGGGCCCCATGAGCAGTTCTTC. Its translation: CASSPLSAGGPHEQFF.

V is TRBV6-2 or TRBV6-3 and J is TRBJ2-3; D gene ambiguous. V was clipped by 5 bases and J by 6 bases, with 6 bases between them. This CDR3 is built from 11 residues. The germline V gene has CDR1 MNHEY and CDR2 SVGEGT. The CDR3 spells CASSRLDTQYF. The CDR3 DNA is TGTGCCAGCAGTCGACTTGATACGCAGTATTTT.

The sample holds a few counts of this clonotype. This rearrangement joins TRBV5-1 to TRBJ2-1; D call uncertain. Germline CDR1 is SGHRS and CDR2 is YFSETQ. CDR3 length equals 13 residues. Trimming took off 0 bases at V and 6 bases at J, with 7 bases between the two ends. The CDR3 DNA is TGCGCCAGCAGCTTGGACCTAGGCAATGAGCAGTTCTTC. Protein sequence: CASSLDLGNEQFF.

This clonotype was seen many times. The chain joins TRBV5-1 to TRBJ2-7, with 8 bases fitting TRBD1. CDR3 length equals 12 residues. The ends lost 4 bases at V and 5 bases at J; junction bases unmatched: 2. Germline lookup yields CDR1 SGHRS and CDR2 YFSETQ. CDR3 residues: CASSTGQDEQYF. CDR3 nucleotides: TGCGCCAGCAGCACGGGACAGGACGAGCAGTACTTC.